This T cell receptor beta chain was recorded in a study of blood T cell repertoires in COVID-19. On the study more broadly: The study drew acute and convalescent COVID-19 samples from the United States, Italy and Spain. PBMCs, B-cell-depleted T cells, or T cells were the source of the cDNA or gDNA that made up the material.

Original processing notes: From reference gene primer amplification, estimates of nucleated cell counts were derived. Clones were read by immunoSEQ multiplex PCR, and TCRdb kept only the in-frame ones, dropping some. V, J and clone size were drawn from that table, and D and trimming were deduced from the DNA. The sample carries around 180,000 clones, under 85% recorded once. The CDR3 is made up of 16 amino acids. The ends were cut back, 2 bases at V and 4 bases at J, with 17 bases in the middle. CDR1 is SGHKS and CDR2 is YYEKEE in the germline V gene (reference sequence). Seattle participants joined during active infection and were tracked over time.

Sequencing was performed on peripheral blood. The origin of this receptor is a man older than 75 with COVID-19, enrolled during active disease. The chain couples TRBV5-5 to TRBJ2-3, with a possible D match to TRBD2 (6 bases). The CDR3 DNA is TGTGCCAGCAGCTTCGGGGACTTAGGGATTTCAGATACGCAGTATTTT. It yields the protein CASSFGDLGISDTQYF.